The present T cell receptor (beta chain) was sequenced within a study of blood T cell repertoires in COVID-19. Details on this clone: The junction shows a germline mismatch at one end, possibly a read error.

Measured with immunoSEQ multiplex PCR; TCRdb has only the in-frame clones, and not every one. Of under 300,000 clones in the sample, more than 75% were seen once. Germline V gene lookup returns CDR1 SGHAT and CDR2 FQNNGV. The CDR3 extends over 15 amino acids. V is TRBV11-2 and J is TRBJ2-7; a weak D match, TRBD1 (6 bases). Specimen: PBMCs or T cells enriched from blood (not recorded which). This receptor was obtained from a man aged 18-30 years who had recovered from COVID-19. This CDR3 reads CASSLVASGDYGQYF. Here the CDR3 DNA reads TGTGCCAGCAGCTTAGTGGCGTCAGGGGATTACGGGCAGTACTTC.